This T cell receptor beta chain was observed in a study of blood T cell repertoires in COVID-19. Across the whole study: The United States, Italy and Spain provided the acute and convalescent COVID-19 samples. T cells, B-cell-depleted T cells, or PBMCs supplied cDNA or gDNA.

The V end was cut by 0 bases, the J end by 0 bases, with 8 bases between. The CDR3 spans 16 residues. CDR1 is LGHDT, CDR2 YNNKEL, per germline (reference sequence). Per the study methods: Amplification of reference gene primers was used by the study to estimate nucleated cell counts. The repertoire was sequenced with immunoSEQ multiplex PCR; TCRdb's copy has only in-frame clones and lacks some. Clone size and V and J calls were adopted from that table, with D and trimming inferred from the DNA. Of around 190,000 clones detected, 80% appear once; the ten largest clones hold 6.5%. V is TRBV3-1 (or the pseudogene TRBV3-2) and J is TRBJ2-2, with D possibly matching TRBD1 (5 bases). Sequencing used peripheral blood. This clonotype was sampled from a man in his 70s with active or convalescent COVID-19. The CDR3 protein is CASSQEQGTNTGELFF. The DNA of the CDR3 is TGTGCCAGCAGCCAAGAGCAGGGAACGAACACCGGGGAGCTGTTTTTT.